Listed here are 29 T cell receptor beta chains from one sample, sequenced in a study of T-cell reconstitution after alpha-beta-depleted transplantation in children. As it was prepared, the TCRbeta library received unique molecular identifiers. TCRdb re-derived calls from the PCR reads in MiXCR, one entry per CDR3 protein. This sample carries around 480,000 distinct CDR3 sequences, 32% of them seen once, and the ten largest clones take about 2.3%. Material: PBMCs from the stem cell graft donor, obtained from the stem cell graft. The receptors here all came from a human donor who donated a stem cell graft to a child with aplastic anemia.

This chain uses TRBV30 with TRBJ2-3; 7 nucleotides line up with TRBD2. Germline V CDR1 and CDR2: GTSNPN, SVGIG (reference sequence). J lost 9 bases, V lost 3 bases, and 9 bases had no gene match. This CDR3 region has 13 residues. The CDR3 spells CAWSLGGSYTQYF. In nucleotides, the CDR3 is TGTGCCTGGAGCCTGGGCGGGAGTTACACGCAGTATTTT.

In its sample, this clonotype was seen a few times. CDR3 nucleotide sequence: TGTGCCAGCAGCTTAGCCACGTGGGGTGAAAAACTGTTTTTT. Translating gives CASSLATWGEKLFF. The chain has TRBV7-8 and TRBJ1-4; D unresolved. CDR1 is SGHVS and CDR2 is FQNEAQ in the germline V gene. Trimming removed 0 bases from V and 7 bases from J, with 9 bases in between. The CDR3 sequence is 14 residues long.

This chain uses TRBV7-2 with TRBJ1-1, with TRBD1 as a possible D gene (6 bases). Trimming cost V 5 bases and J 4 bases, with 14 bases left between them. CDR1 and CDR2 from the germline V gene are SGHTA and FQGNSA. This CDR3 has 14 residues. CDR3 loop: CASSLRGGSTEAFF. For the CDR3, the DNA is TGTGCCAGCAGCCTTCGAGGGGGAAGCACTGAAGCTTTCTTT.

The chain is built from TRBV30 and TRBJ1-1, with TRBD1 as a possible D gene (6 bases). Trimming shortened V by 0 bases and J by 4 bases, and 12 bases separated the two germline ends. This CDR3 contains 14 residues. The germline gives CDR1 GTSNPN, CDR2 SVGIG (reference sequence). The DNA for the CDR3 is TGTGCCTGGAGTGTTGGTCAGGGGATCACTGAAGCTTTCTTT. The encoded protein is CAWSVGQGITEAFF.

This clonotype has just a few counts. The V gene is TRBV3-1, the J gene TRBJ1-1; D unresolved. Germline assignment: CDR1 LGHDT and CDR2 YNNKEL (reference sequence). Trimming shortened V by 1 base and J by 0 bases, and 6 bases separated the two germline ends. The length of the CDR3 is 14 residues. The CDR3 loop is CASSQVGVNTEAFF. The CDR3 DNA sequence: TGTGCCAGCAGCCAAGTTGGGGTGAACACTGAAGCTTTCTTT.

In this sample, this clonotype turned up a few times. This sequence joins TRBV10-1 and TRBJ2-1; no firm D call. Per the germline V gene, CDR1 is WNHNN and CDR2 is SYGVQD (reference sequence). Trimming pared 0 bases from V and 4 bases from J, leaving 13 bases between. This CDR3 has 16 residues. CDR3 nucleotides: TGCGCCAGCAGTGAGTCCCAACTCCGACAATACAATGAGCAGTTCTTC. Its protein product is CASSESQLRQYNEQFF.

This clonotype was seen a handful of times. This sequence joins TRBV27 and TRBJ1-2, with TRBD1 as a possible D gene (6 bases). This CDR3 region has 14 residues. The germline CDR1 and CDR2 sequences are MNHEY and SMNVEV (reference sequence). Trimming took off 5 bases at V and 4 bases at J, with 14 bases between the two ends. In DNA, the CDR3 is TGTGCCAGCAGTCCGGACAGAATACTCTATGGCTACACCTTC. Its protein product is CASSPDRILYGYTF.

The chain couples TRBV2 to TRBJ2-1; D remains unclear. Germline loops: CDR1 SNHLY, CDR2 FYNNEI. This CDR3 has 14 amino acids. Deletions cut 1 base from V and 4 bases from J, with 8 bases between. CDR3 sequence reads: CASSEVGLYNEQFF. In DNA form, the CDR3 reads TGTGCCAGCAGTGAAGTAGGGCTGTACAATGAGCAGTTCTTC.

This clonotype appeared a few times. The chain couples TRBV28 to TRBJ2-4; maybe TRBD2 (5 bases). Trimming took 8 bases from V and 11 from J, leaving 10 bases between them. The length of the CDR3 is 10 residues. Germline V gives CDR1 MDHEN, CDR2 SYDVKM. The CDR3 sequence: CASGRDLQYF. Written as DNA, the CDR3 is TGTGCCAGCGGTCGGGATCTTCAGTACTTC. The full variable domain, its missing parts supplied by reference TRBV28 and TRBJ2-4, is DVKVTQSSRYLVKRTGEKVFLECVQDMDHENMFWYRQDPGLGLRLIYFSYDVKMKEKGDIPEGYSVSREKKERFSLILESASTNQTSMYLCASGRDLQYFGAGTRLSVL.

CDR3 in DNA: TGTGCCAGTAGTTCCGGGACAGGGGTTGACACTGAAGCTTTCTTT. It codes for CASSSGTGVDTEAFF. The chain couples TRBV19 to TRBJ1-1, with 10 nucleotides matching TRBD1. The CDR3 spans 15 residues. The germline V gene has CDR1 LNHDA and CDR2 SQIVND (reference sequence). With 5 bases clipped from V and 3 bases from J, the junction kept 6 bases outside the gene matches.

The chain uses TRBV27 and TRBJ2-1, with TRBD2 matching 7 bases. This CDR3 spans 13 amino acids. The germline V gene has CDR1 MNHEY and CDR2 SMNVEV (reference sequence). V dropped 6 bases and J dropped 8; count of bases not matched to a gene: 7. The CDR3, as DNA: TGTGCCAGCAGCTGGACTAGTAATGATGAGCAGTTCTTC. It translates to CASSWTSNDEQFF.

The rearrangement links TRBV29-1 to TRBJ2-5; D unresolved. V was shortened by 1 base and J by 5 bases, with 8 bases between the two germline ends. The CDR3 has 12 amino acids. The germline CDR1 and CDR2 sequences are SQVTM and ANQGSEA. The CDR3: CSVEGNRETQYF. CDR3 nucleotide sequence: TGCAGCGTTGAAGGGAATCGGGAGACCCAGTACTTC.

The chain employs TRBV29-1 and TRBJ2-1, with 12 bases matching TRBD2. Germline V CDR1 and CDR2: SQVTM, ANQGSEA. Unmatched junction bases numbered 7, after V lost 6 bases and J lost 1 base. The CDR3 totals 16 residues. As DNA, the CDR3 is TGCAGCGTGTTGACTAGCGGGAGAGAATCCTACAATGAGCAGTTCTTC. It yields the protein CSVLTSGRESYNEQFF.

This clonotype turned up a few times. The V gene is TRBV7-7, the J gene TRBJ2-2, with D perhaps matching TRBD1 (5 bases). V was clipped by 5 bases and J by 7 bases, with 14 bases between them. This CDR3 is built from 14 residues. CDR1 and CDR2 from the germline V gene are SSHAT and FNYEAQ (reference sequence). The CDR3 loop reads CASSPQERGGELFF. The CDR3, as DNA: TGTGCCAGCAGCCCACAGGAGCGTGGCGGGGAGCTGTTTTTT.

The CDR3 DNA sequence: TGCACGACACAGGGTGACAGGGACACCATATATTTT. It translates to CTTQGDRDTIYF. The chain employs TRBV20-1 and TRBJ1-3; 7 bases match TRBD1. The length of the CDR3 is 12 residues. Germline V gene lookup returns CDR1 DFQATT and CDR2 SNEGSKA (reference sequence).

V gene TRBV29-1 combines with J gene TRBJ2-2, with 10 bases lining up with TRBD2. V gave up 6 bases and J gave up 2 bases; unmatched junction bases: 6. The CDR3 extends over 15 amino acids. Germline values: CDR1 SQVTM, CDR2 ANQGSEA. The chain's CDR3 is CSVELAGINTGELFF. Written as DNA, the CDR3 is TGCAGCGTAGAACTAGCGGGAATCAACACCGGGGAGCTGTTTTTT.

The gene calls are TRBV9 and TRBJ1-1; D is unresolved. Germline V gene data show CDR1 as SGDLS and CDR2 as YYNGEE. The CDR3 has 13 residues. Between the trimmed V and J ends, which lost 0 bases and 5 bases, there was a span of 8 bases. CDR3 sequence reads: CASSVDSWTEAFF. CDR3 nucleotides: TGTGCCAGCAGCGTAGACAGCTGGACTGAAGCTTTCTTT.

V usage is TRBV11-1 and J usage is TRBJ2-2; D unresolved. The V end was cut by 5 bases, the J end by 6 bases, with 31 bases between. In germline, CDR1 is SGHAT, CDR2 FQDESV (reference sequence). The CDR3 runs 20 residues. CDR3 sequence reads: CASSHHDPLLTRMAAGELFF. The CDR3 nucleotides read TGTGCCAGCAGCCACCACGACCCCCTACTAACCCGAATGGCCGCCGGGGAGCTGTTTTTT.

This chain links TRBV27 with TRBJ1-3, with a tentative D call TRBD1 (5 bases). The CDR3 has 17 residues. V shed 3 bases and J shed 0 bases, with 15 bases lying between them. CDR1 is MNHEY, CDR2 SMNVEV, per germline (reference sequence). The CDR3 region has the DNA TGTGCCAGCAGTTTGAGTCCAGGGCCAGTCTCTGGAAACACCATATATTTT. As protein: CASSLSPGPVSGNTIYF.

This clonotype appeared a few times. The chain has TRBV4-3 and TRBJ2-7; the match to TRBD2 covers 7 bases. Germline V gene data show CDR1 as LGHNA and CDR2 as YSLEER. This CDR3 has 17 residues. Germline trimming cut 3 bases from V and 0 bases from J; bases unmatched to any gene: 11. CDR3 DNA sequence: TGCGCCAGCAGCCACTCCCGAGGTCTAGCGGCCTCCTACGAGCAGTACTTC. Residues: CASSHSRGLAASYEQYF.

The table lists this clonotype with a few counts. This chain uses TRBV6-2 or TRBV6-3 with TRBJ2-1; D ambiguous. Germline values: CDR1 MNHEY, CDR2 SVGEGT. V gave up 8 bases and J gave up 3 bases, with 8 bases separating them. CDR3 length: 12 residues. CDR3 sequence: CASESIYNEQFF. DNA for the CDR3: TGTGCCAGCGAAAGCATCTACAATGAGCAGTTCTTC.

Points on this clonotype: Its ends do not fully match the called genes, so a read error is possible. The V and J genes are TRBV30 and TRBJ1-1; D gene ambiguous. CDR3 size: 8 residues. Looked up from germline, CDR1 is GTSNPN and CDR2 is SVGIG (reference sequence). CDR3 DNA sequence: TGTGCCTGGAGTGAGAAGGAGTTT. Translating it yields CAWSEKEF.

The V gene is TRBV5-1, the J gene TRBJ2-3, with 12 nucleotides matching TRBD2. The CDR3 length is 17 residues. Germline loops: CDR1 SGHRS, CDR2 YFSETQ. Trimming took 7 bases from V and 2 from J; bases not matched to a gene: 11. This CDR3 reads CASAPLTSGRYTDTQYF. The CDR3 DNA reads as TGCGCCAGCGCACCCTTGACTAGCGGGAGATACACAGATACGCAGTATTTT.

The gene calls are TRBV12-3 or TRBV12-4 and TRBJ2-1; D remains ambiguous. The CDR3 sequence is 15 residues long. The V and J ends lost 6 bases and 0 bases respectively, with 12 bases between them. The chain's CDR3 is CASRYTSGSYNEQFF. CDR3 DNA: TGTGCCAGCAGGTATACCAGTGGCTCCTACAATGAGCAGTTCTTC.

The chain carries TRBV5-4 and TRBJ1-2, with 8 bases lining up with TRBD1. The CDR3 has 14 amino acids. Germline V CDR1 and CDR2: SGHNT, YYREEE (reference sequence). The V and J ends lost 4 bases and 5 bases, in that order; junction bases with no gene match: 7. This CDR3 is CASSDDRGEYGYTF. CDR3 DNA sequence: TGTGCCAGCAGCGACGACAGGGGTGAATATGGCTACACCTTC.

This clonotype was observed a few times. V usage is TRBV18 and J usage is TRBJ2-7; no definite D call. Germline values: CDR1 KGHSH, CDR2 LQKENI. V gave up 1 base and J gave up 3 bases, with 7 bases separating them. This CDR3 comprises 13 residues. DNA for the CDR3: TGTGCCAGCTCACCACAGAGGAGCTACGAGCAGTACTTC. Amino acid sequence: CASSPQRSYEQYF.

This sequence joins TRBV28 and TRBJ1-2; D is uncertain. Germline V lookup: CDR1 MDHEN, CDR2 SYDVKM. The CDR3 loop spans 15 amino acids. Trimming removed 1 base from V and 2 bases from J, with 11 bases in between. Here the CDR3 reads CASSLLPPKNYGYTF. The CDR3 DNA reads TGTGCCAGCAGTTTATTGCCGCCGAAGAACTATGGCTACACCTTC.

This clonotype was seen a few times. A read error may account for a junction end that differs from germline. This rearrangement joins TRBV10-3 to TRBJ2-7, with D possibly TRBD1 on 5 matching bases. This CDR3 region has 12 residues. The germline CDR1 and CDR2 sequences are ENHRY and SYGVKD. The CDR3 DNA follows: TGTGCCATCAGCCAGGGCTCCCACGAGCAGTACTTC. It translates to CAISQGSHEQYF.

This clonotype showed up just a few times. The J gene is TRBJ1-2, the V gene TRBV12-3 or TRBV12-4; no clear D. The length of the CDR3 is 13 residues. Trimming removed 6 bases at V and 7 bases at J, with 15 bases between. CDR3 sequence reads: CASSPGRDRGYTF. The CDR3 DNA sequence: TGTGCCAGCAGCCCCGGACGGGATCGTGGCTACACCTTC.